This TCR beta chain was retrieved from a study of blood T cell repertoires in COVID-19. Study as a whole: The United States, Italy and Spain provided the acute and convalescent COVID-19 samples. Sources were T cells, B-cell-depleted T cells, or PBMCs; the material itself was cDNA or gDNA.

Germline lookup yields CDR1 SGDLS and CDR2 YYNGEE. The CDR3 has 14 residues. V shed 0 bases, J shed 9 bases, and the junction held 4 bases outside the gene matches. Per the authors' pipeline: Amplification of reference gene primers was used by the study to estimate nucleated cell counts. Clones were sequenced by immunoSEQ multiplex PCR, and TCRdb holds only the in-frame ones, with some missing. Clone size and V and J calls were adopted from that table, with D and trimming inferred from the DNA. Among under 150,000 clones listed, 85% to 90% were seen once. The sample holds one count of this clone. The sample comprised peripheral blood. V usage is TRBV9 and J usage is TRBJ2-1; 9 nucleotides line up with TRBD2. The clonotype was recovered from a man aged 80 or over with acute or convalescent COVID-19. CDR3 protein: CASSVGGGRGEQFF. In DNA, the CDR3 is TGTGCCAGCAGCGTAGGGGGCGGGAGGGGTGAGCAGTTCTTC.